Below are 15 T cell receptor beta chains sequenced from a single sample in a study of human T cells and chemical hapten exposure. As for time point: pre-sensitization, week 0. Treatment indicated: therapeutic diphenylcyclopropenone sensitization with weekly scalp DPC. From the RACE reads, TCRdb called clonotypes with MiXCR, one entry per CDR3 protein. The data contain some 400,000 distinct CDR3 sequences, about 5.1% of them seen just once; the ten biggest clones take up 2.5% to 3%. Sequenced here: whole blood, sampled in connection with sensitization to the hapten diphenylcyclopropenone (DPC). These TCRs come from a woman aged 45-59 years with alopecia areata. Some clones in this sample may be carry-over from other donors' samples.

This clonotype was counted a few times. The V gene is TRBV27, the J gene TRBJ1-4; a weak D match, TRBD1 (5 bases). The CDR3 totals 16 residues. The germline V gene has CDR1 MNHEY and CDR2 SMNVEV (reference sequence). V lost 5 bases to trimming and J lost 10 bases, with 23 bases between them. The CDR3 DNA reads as TGTGCCAGCAGTACCCTAGTCCGGGACGGCAAGCGAAAACTGTTTTTT. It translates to CASSTLVRDGKRKLFF.

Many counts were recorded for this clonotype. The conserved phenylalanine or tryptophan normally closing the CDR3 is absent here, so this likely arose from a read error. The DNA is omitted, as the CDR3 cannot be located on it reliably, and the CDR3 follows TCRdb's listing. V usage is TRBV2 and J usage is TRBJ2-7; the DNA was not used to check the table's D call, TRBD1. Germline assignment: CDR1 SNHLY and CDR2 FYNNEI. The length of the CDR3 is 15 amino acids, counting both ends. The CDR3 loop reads CASTVGGRLSPLVTP.

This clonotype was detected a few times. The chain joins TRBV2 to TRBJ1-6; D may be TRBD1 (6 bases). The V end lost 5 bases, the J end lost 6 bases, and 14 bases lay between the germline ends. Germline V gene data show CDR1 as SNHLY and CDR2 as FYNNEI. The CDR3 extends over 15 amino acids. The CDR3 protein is CASSPVGTTNSPLHF. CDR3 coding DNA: TGTGCCAGCAGTCCCGTGGGGACAACTAATTCACCCCTCCACTTT.

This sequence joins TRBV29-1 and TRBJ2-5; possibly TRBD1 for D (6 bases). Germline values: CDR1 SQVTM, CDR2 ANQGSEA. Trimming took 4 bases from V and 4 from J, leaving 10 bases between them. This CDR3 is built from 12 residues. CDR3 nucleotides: TGCAGCGTTGTTCCAGGGGTAGAGACCCAGTACTTC. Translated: CSVVPGVETQYF.

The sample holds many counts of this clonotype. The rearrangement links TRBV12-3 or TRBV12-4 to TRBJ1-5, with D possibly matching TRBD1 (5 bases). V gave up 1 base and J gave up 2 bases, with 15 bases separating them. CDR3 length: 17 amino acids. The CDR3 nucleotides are TGTGCCAGCAGTTTAGAGGTCGGGACTGGGCGCAATCAGCCCCAGCATTTT. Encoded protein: CASSLEVGTGRNQPQHF.

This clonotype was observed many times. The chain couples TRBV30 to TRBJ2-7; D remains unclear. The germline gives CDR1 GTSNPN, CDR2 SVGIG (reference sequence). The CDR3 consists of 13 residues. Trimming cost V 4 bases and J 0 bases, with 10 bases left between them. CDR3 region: CAWKTAYSYEQYF. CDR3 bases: TGTGCCTGGAAAACCGCATACTCCTACGAGCAGTACTTC. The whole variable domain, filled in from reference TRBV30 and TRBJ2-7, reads SQTIHQWPATLVQPVGSPLSLECTVEGTSNPNLYWYRQAAGRGLQLLFYSVGIGQISSEVPQNLSASRPQDRQFILSSKKLLLSDSGFYLCAWKTAYSYEQYFGPGTRLTVT.

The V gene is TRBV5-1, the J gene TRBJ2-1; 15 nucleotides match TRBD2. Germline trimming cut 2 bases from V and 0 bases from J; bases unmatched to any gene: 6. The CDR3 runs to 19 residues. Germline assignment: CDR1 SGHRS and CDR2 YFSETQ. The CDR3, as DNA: TGCGCCAGCAGCTTCCCTGGGACTAGCGGGAGGAGCTCCTACAATGAGCAGTTCTTC. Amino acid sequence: CASSFPGTSGRSSYNEQFF.

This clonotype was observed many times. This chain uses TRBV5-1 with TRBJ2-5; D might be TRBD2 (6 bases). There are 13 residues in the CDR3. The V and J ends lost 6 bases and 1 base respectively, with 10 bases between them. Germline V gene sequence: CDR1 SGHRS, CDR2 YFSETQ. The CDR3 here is CASTTGGQETQYF. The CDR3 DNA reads TGCGCCAGCACGACCGGGGGCCAAGAGACCCAGTACTTC.

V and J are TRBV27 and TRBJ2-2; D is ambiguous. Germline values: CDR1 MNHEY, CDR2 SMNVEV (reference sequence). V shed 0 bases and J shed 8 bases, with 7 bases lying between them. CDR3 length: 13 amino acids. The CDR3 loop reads CASSLSLGGELFF. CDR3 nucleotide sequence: TGTGCCAGCAGTTTATCGCTTGGGGGGGAGCTGTTTTTT.

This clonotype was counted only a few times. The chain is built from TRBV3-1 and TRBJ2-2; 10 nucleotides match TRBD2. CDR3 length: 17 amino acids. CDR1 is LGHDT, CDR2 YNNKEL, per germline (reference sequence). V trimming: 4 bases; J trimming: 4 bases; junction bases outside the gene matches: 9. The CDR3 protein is CASSRLKSGGATGELFF. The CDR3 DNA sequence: TGTGCCAGCAGCCGTCTTAAGAGCGGGGGGGCCACCGGGGAGCTGTTTTTT.

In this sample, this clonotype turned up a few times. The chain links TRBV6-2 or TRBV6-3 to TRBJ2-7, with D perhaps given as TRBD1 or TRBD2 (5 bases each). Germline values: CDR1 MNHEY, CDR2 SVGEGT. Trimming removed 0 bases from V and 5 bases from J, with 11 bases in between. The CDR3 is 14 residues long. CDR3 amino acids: CASSYSSGTHEQYF. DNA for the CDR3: TGTGCCAGCAGTTACTCGTCAGGGACCCACGAGCAGTACTTC.

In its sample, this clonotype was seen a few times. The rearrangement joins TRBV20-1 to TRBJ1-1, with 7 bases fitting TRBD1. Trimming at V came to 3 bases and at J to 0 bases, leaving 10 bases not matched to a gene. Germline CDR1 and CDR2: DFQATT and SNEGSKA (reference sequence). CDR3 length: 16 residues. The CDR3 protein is CSASAQGRRMNTEAFF. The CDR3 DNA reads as TGCAGTGCTAGCGCACAGGGGCGAAGAATGAACACTGAAGCTTTCTTT.

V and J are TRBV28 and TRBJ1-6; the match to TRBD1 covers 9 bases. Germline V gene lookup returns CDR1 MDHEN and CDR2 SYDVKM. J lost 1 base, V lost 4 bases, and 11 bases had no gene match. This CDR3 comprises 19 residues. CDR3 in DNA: TGTGCCAGCAGTTCCGGACAGGGGAAAATGGTGTCCTATAATTCACCCCTCCACTTT. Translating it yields CASSSGQGKMVSYNSPLHF.

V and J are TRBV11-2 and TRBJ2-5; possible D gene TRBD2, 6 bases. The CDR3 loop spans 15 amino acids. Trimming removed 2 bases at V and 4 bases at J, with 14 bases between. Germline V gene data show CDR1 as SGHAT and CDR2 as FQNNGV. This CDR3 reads CASSLYSRGIETQYF. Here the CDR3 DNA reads TGTGCCAGCAGCTTATACTCCCGGGGGATAGAGACCCAGTACTTC.

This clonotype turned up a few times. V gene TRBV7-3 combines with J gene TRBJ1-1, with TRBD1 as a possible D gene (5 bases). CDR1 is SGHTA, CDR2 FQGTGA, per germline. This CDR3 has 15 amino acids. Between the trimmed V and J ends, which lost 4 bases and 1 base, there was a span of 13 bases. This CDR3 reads CASSSTGTGNTEAFF. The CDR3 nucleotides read TGTGCCAGCAGCTCCACCGGGACGGGGAACACTGAAGCTTTCTTT.